The 31 T cell receptor beta chains below were found in one sample sequenced in a study of T cell responses to AZD1222 COVID-19 vaccine. Profiled with immunoSEQ multiplex PCR; TCRdb holds only in-frame clones, not every one. This table holds roughly 100,000 clones, 80% to 95% found once. The input for sequencing was peripheral blood, taken on day 0 of AZD1222 vaccination. These receptors all come from an adult in good health.

A few counts support this clone. The chain recombines TRBV6-2 or TRBV6-3 with TRBJ1-2; tentatively, D is TRBD1 (5 bases). The CDR3 is 16 amino acids. V lost 3 bases and J 3 bases, leaving 17 bases between the germline ends. From germline, CDR1 is MNHEY and CDR2 SVGEGT. CDR3 residues: CASSYSRLGTYYGYTF. DNA for the CDR3: TGTGCCAGCAGTTATTCTCGTCTTGGGACTTACTATGGCTACACCTTC.

The chain employs TRBV13 and TRBJ2-3; D gene ambiguous. The CDR3 length is 12 residues. Between the trimmed V and J ends, which lost 4 bases and 6 bases, there was a span of 8 bases. In germline, CDR1 is PRHDT, CDR2 FYEKMQ (reference sequence). The CDR3 DNA reads TGTGCCAGCAGCTCCAGCGCGGATACGCAGTATTTT. Translated: CASSSSADTQYF.

The chain is built from TRBV4-3 and TRBJ1-2; a weak D match, TRBD1 (5 bases). The CDR3 consists of 16 residues. Between the trimmed V and J ends, which lost 0 bases and 3 bases, there was a span of 14 bases. Per germline, CDR1 LGHNA and CDR2 YSLEER. CDR3 nucleotides: TGCGCCAGCAGCCAAGATCGGGCAGGGTCGGACTATGGCTACACCTTC. This codes for CASSQDRAGSDYGYTF.

This sequence joins TRBV30 and TRBJ1-3, with D possibly matching TRBD1 (6 bases). The CDR3 contains 14 residues. The germline V gene encodes CDR1 GTSNPN and CDR2 SVGIG (reference sequence). Trimming removed 6 bases at V and 4 bases at J, with 16 bases between. CDR3 sequence: CACKGDTSGNTIYF. CDR3 DNA: TGTGCCTGTAAGGGGGACACATCAGGAAACACCATATATTTT. Looking up the rest from reference TRBV30 and TRBJ1-3 gives the full variable domain: SQTIHQWPATLVQPVGSPLSLECTVEGTSNPNLYWYRQAAGRGLQLLFYSVGIGQISSEVPQNLSASRPQDRQFILSSKKLLLSDSGFYLCACKGDTSGNTIYFGEGSWLTVV.

The chain is built from TRBV5-1 and TRBJ2-3; the D call may be TRBD1 or TRBD2 (6 bases each). The germline V gene encodes CDR1 SGHRS and CDR2 YFSETQ. V lost 3 bases, J lost 3 bases, and 14 bases lay in between. CDR3 length equals 15 residues. CDR3 coding DNA: TGCGCCAGCAGCTCATACGCGGGGACAACAGATACGCAGTATTTT. This gives the protein CASSSYAGTTDTQYF.

The genes are TRBV6-2 or TRBV6-3 and TRBJ2-7; 7 bases are a match to TRBD1. V lost 2 bases, J lost 2 bases, and 6 bases stayed unmatched. In germline, CDR1 is MNHEY, CDR2 SVGEGT. The CDR3 loop spans 15 amino acids. CDR3 DNA sequence: TGTGCCAGCAGTTACGGACAGGCAGGAACCTACGAGCAGTACTTC. Translating gives CASSYGQAGTYEQYF.

This clone was counted a single time. The genes are TRBV5-4 and TRBJ1-4, with unresolved D. This CDR3 has 13 amino acids. Germline V CDR1 and CDR2: SGHNT, YYREEE (reference sequence). Trimming shortened V by 4 bases and J by 8 bases, and 12 bases separated the two germline ends. This chain's CDR3 is CASSESIEEKLFF. In DNA form, the CDR3 reads TGTGCCAGCAGCGAATCCATTGAGGAAAAACTGTTTTTT.

This clone was seen only once. The CDR3 region has the DNA TGTGCCAGCTTCCCACAGGGCTCCTACGAGCAGTACTTC. Translated: CASFPQGSYEQYF. The chain couples TRBV6-5 to TRBJ2-7, with D possibly matching TRBD1 (6 bases). The CDR3 contains 13 residues. Germline V lookup: CDR1 MNHEY, CDR2 SVGAGI. Trimming removed 8 bases from V and 0 bases from J, with 11 bases in between.

This chain uses TRBV29-1 with TRBJ2-7, with D unresolved. Germline values: CDR1 SQVTM, CDR2 ANQGSEA. V gave up 7 bases and J gave up 2 bases, with 15 bases separating them. CDR3 size: 13 residues. The chain's CDR3 is CSALDRLTYEQYF. The CDR3 nucleotides are TGCAGCGCCCTGGACCGACTTACCTACGAGCAGTACTTC.

The rearrangement uses TRBV9 and TRBJ1-1; no clear D. V was pared by 4 bases and J by 1 base, with 8 bases between. The germline gives CDR1 SGDLS, CDR2 YYNGEE. The CDR3 is 13 residues long. CDR3 sequence reads: CASSPIENTEAFF. Written as DNA, the CDR3 is TGTGCCAGCAGCCCCATTGAGAACACTGAAGCTTTCTTT.

The rearrangement uses TRBV6-2 or TRBV6-3 and TRBJ1-5; D uncertain. V dropped 6 bases and J dropped 7 bases, with 16 bases sitting between them. Germline V CDR1 and CDR2: MNHEY, SVGEGT. The CDR3 spans 14 residues. CDR3 loop: CASSPGRLWQPQHF. CDR3 nucleotide sequence: TGTGCCAGCAGCCCGGGCCGGTTGTGGCAGCCCCAGCATTTT.

The V and J genes are TRBV6-1 and TRBJ2-7; 8 nucleotides agree with TRBD1. J was trimmed by 2 bases and V by 2 bases; bases with no gene match: 5. The CDR3 consists of 15 residues. The germline CDR1 and CDR2 sequences are MNHNS and SASEGT. In DNA form, the CDR3 reads TGTGCCAGCAGTGAACCGGGACAGGAGACCTACGAGCAGTACTTC. Amino acid sequence: CASSEPGQETYEQYF.

The chain carries TRBV6-5 and TRBJ1-5; the D is unclear. V was clipped by 2 bases and J by 3 bases, with 8 bases between them. The length of the CDR3 is 14 residues. Per the germline V gene, CDR1 is MNHEY and CDR2 is SVGAGI. In DNA, the CDR3 is TGTGCCAGCAGTTACGAACCGAACAATCAGCCCCAGCATTTT. Encoded protein: CASSYEPNNQPQHF.

The CDR3 loop reads CASSVRDYTSYEQYF. In DNA, the CDR3 is TGTGCCAGCAGCGTCCGGGACTACACCTCCTACGAGCAGTACTTC. J is TRBJ2-7 and V is TRBV2; TRBD2 matches 7 bases. This CDR3 comprises 15 residues. The germline CDR1 and CDR2 sequences are SNHLY and FYNNEI. V shed 6 bases and J 0 bases; nucleotides not matched to a gene: 8.

The chain joins TRBV7-7 to TRBJ2-5; D may match TRBD1 or TRBD2 (5 bases each). CDR1 and CDR2 from the germline V gene are SSHAT and FNYEAQ (reference sequence). The CDR3 totals 15 residues. The V end was cut by 1 base, the J end by 1 base, with 10 bases between. This chain's CDR3 is CASSLDKGPQETQYF. The CDR3 DNA sequence: TGTGCCAGCAGCTTAGATAAGGGACCCCAAGAGACCCAGTACTTC. Full variable domain (rest looked up from reference TRBV7-7 and TRBJ2-5): GAGVSQSPRYKVTKRGQDVTLRCDPISSHATLYWYQQALGQGPEFLTYFNYEAQPDKSGLPSDRFSAERPEGSISTLTIQRTEQRDSAMYRCASSLDKGPQETQYFGPGTRLLVL.

This chain connects TRBV7-9 to TRBJ2-7, with D possibly TRBD1 on 6 matching bases. V gave up 4 bases and J gave up 2 bases, with 15 bases separating them. Germline lookup yields CDR1 SEHNR and CDR2 FQNEAQ (reference sequence). CDR3 size: 15 residues. The CDR3 nucleotides read TGTGCCAGCAGCTCCCAGGGGTGGCAGACCTACGAGCAGTACTTC. It specifies CASSSQGWQTYEQYF.

The chain has TRBV6-2 or TRBV6-3 and TRBJ2-3; 11 bases match TRBD1. CDR3 length: 15 residues. Germline-derived CDR1 and CDR2 are MNHEY and SVGEGT. V lost 5 bases to trimming and J lost 5 bases; unmatched junction nucleotides: 6. CDR3 sequence reads: CASSDRDRGIDTQYF. CDR3 DNA sequence: TGTGCCAGCAGTGACCGGGACAGGGGGATAGATACGCAGTATTTT.

The CDR3 coding sequence is TGTGCCAGCAGATGGACAGGGAGGGGATACAATGAGCAGTTCTTC. Protein: CASRWTGRGYNEQFF. The gene calls are TRBV5-4 and TRBJ2-1; perhaps TRBD1 as D (8 bases). Germline CDR1 reads SGHNT; CDR2 reads YYREEE (reference sequence). CDR3 length: 15 amino acids. The V end lost 5 bases, the J end lost 4 bases, and 16 bases lay between the germline ends.

The J gene is TRBJ1-6, the V gene TRBV4-3; perhaps TRBD1 as D (5 bases). CDR3 length equals 16 residues. Germline V gives CDR1 LGHNA, CDR2 YSLEER. V shed 0 bases and J shed 4 bases, with 10 bases lying between them. For the CDR3, the DNA is TGCGCCAGCAGCCAAGATCCGGAGGGGTATAATTCACCCCTCCACTTT. It translates to CASSQDPEGYNSPLHF.

V gene TRBV27 combines with J gene TRBJ1-5; D gene ambiguous. CDR3 length: 13 amino acids. CDR1 is MNHEY, CDR2 SMNVEV, per germline (reference sequence). The V gene lost 3 bases and the J gene lost 7 bases, with 10 bases spanning the gap. The CDR3 region has the DNA TGTGCCAGCAGTTTTGCGATTTTACAGCCCCAGCATTTT. This gives the protein CASSFAILQPQHF.

V is TRBV4-3 and J is TRBJ2-7, with D possibly matching TRBD2 (5 bases). Trimming took 2 bases from V and 2 from J, leaving 10 bases between them. The CDR3 length is 14 residues. The germline gives CDR1 LGHNA, CDR2 YSLEER. In DNA, the CDR3 is TGCGCCAGCAGCCAACGCAGCGGTACCTACGAGCAGTACTTC. It codes for CASSQRSGTYEQYF.

This chain connects TRBV10-2 to TRBJ2-3; unclear D gene. Germline CDR1 and CDR2: WSHSY and SAAADI. The V end lost 4 bases, the J end lost 6 bases, and 5 bases lay between the germline ends. The CDR3 runs 11 residues. The CDR3 DNA reads as TGCGCCAGCAGTGGTTTCGATACGCAGTATTTT. Its protein is CASSGFDTQYF.

In its sample, this clone was seen once. The chain recombines TRBV19 with TRBJ1-3, with D unclear. V was shortened by 5 bases and J by 3 bases, with 8 bases between the two germline ends. The CDR3 is made up of 13 amino acids. Germline assignment: CDR1 LNHDA and CDR2 SQIVND (reference sequence). CDR3 sequence reads: CASSLGYGNTIYF. The DNA of the CDR3 is TGTGCCAGTAGTTTGGGTTATGGAAACACCATATATTTT.

This chain connects TRBV7-2 to TRBJ1-1, with TRBD1 matching over 7 bases. Germline V gene lookup returns CDR1 SGHTA and CDR2 FQGNSA. J lost 3 bases, V lost 5 bases, and 6 bases had no gene match. The CDR3 is 14 amino acids. CDR3 protein: CASSRPTGYTEAFF. The DNA of the CDR3 is TGTGCCAGCAGCCGCCCGACAGGGTACACTGAAGCTTTCTTT.

This clone appeared a few times. A read error may account for a junction end that differs from germline. Here the CDR3 DNA reads TGTGCTAGCAGCTTAGAGGTCGGACAGTACACCGGGGAGCTGTTTTTT. Translated: CASSLEVGQYTGELFF. This rearrangement joins TRBV7-7 to TRBJ2-2; D possibly corresponds to TRBD1 (6 bases). Germline loops: CDR1 SSHAT, CDR2 FNYEAQ (reference sequence). CDR3 length: 16 residues.

The chain has TRBV9 and TRBJ2-2, with 11 bases lining up with TRBD1. This CDR3 comprises 17 residues. J gave up 3 bases and V 3 bases, and 7 bases lay outside the gene matches. CDR1 is SGDLS and CDR2 is YYNGEE in the germline V gene. The CDR3 here is CASSARTGGADTGELFF. CDR3 in DNA: TGTGCCAGCAGCGCGAGGACAGGGGGCGCGGACACCGGGGAGCTGTTTTTT.

The rearrangement links TRBV7-6 to TRBJ1-1; D gene uncertain. This CDR3 is built from 14 residues. Germline CDR1 and CDR2: SGHVS and FNYEAQ. V was shortened by 5 bases and J by 5 bases, with 15 bases between the two germline ends. CDR3 sequence (DNA): TGTGCCAGCAGCCCACCGTTGGGAGGAACTGAAGCTTTCTTT. Protein: CASSPPLGGTEAFF.

The J gene is TRBJ1-1, the V gene TRBV3-1 (or the pseudogene TRBV3-2); TRBD1 matches at 9 bases. The CDR3 has 14 residues. Trimming at V came to 3 bases and at J to 4 bases, leaving 3 bases not matched to a gene. CDR1 LGHDT and CDR2 YNNKEL come from the germline V gene (reference sequence). CDR3 sequence: CASSHMDRGTEAFF. DNA of the CDR3: TGTGCCAGCAGCCACATGGACAGGGGCACTGAAGCTTTCTTT.

This chain uses TRBV7-8 with TRBJ1-1; tentatively, D is TRBD1 (5 bases). Germline lookup yields CDR1 SGHVS and CDR2 FQNEAQ. The V and J ends lost 6 bases and 0 bases respectively, with 17 bases between them. The CDR3 length is 16 residues. Here the CDR3 DNA reads TGTGCCAGCAGTCCCCAACCGGGACTCTTGAACACTGAAGCTTTCTTT. Translating gives CASSPQPGLLNTEAFF.

The chain has TRBV4-2 and TRBJ2-3, with 9 nucleotides matching TRBD2. CDR1 and CDR2 (germline): LGHNA, YNFKEQ. J was trimmed by 3 bases and V by 1 base; bases with no gene match: 8. This CDR3 spans 17 amino acids. CDR3 sequence: CASSQAGAGGATDTQYF. CDR3 nucleotide sequence: TGTGCCAGCAGCCAAGCCGGGGCGGGGGGGGCAACAGATACGCAGTATTTT.

This chain links TRBV6-5 with TRBJ2-5; D unresolved. Germline CDR1 is MNHEY and CDR2 is SVGAGI. V lost 2 bases, J lost 4 bases, and 2 bases lay in between. The CDR3 spans 11 residues. CDR3: CASSYGETQYF. The CDR3 DNA sequence: TGTGCCAGCAGTTACGGAGAGACCCAGTACTTC.